This T cell receptor (beta chain) was profiled in a study of blood T cells in healthy people across ages. In this sample, this clonotype turned up once. Its antigen is not known. Study-level results: Naive CD4+ cell counts and diversity both ran higher in long-lived than in aged donors.

The authors ran a second PCR of about 7 to 12 cycles using a sample-barcoded 5' primer and a J-beta primer mix. TCRdb recomputed calls from the 5' RACE reads with MiXCR, one row per CDR3 protein. The repertoire holds some 780,000 distinct CDR3 sequences, with around 50% as singletons. CDR3 length equals 15 residues. The germline CDR1 and CDR2 sequences are LGHDT and YNNKEL (reference sequence). With 3 bases clipped from V and 7 bases from J, the junction kept 7 bases outside the gene matches. This sequence joins TRBV3-1 and TRBJ1-5; 9 positions match TRBD1. Sequencing was carried out using blood. This TCR derives from a man aged 35 to 55 in good health. The CDR3 here is CASSQRQGVAQPQHF. The CDR3 nucleotides read TGTGCCAGCAGCCAGCGACAGGGGGTCGCACAGCCCCAGCATTTT.